The clone carrying this T cell receptor beta chain occurred a few times. Germline CDR1 reads LNHDA; CDR2 reads SQIVND (reference sequence). The CDR3 totals 16 residues. The V end was cut by 5 bases, the J end by 1 base, with 17 bases between. The sample belongs to a study of early stage breast cancer tumors. Method: immunoSEQ multiplex PCR; TCRdb's copy keeps in-frame clones and lacks some. In the table there are approximately 1,600 clones, roughly 83% of which are singletons. The adjacent normal breast tissue was taken roughly 1.8-4 cm from the tumor. The TCR sequence derives from a person aged 65-85 years with breast cancer. Sequenced material: normal breast tissue next to the tumor. This rearrangement joins TRBV19 to TRBJ1-1; D is undetermined. The CDR3, as DNA: TGTGCCAGTAGTCCAGGAGGAGGGTTTGAGAACACTGAAGCTTTCTTT. Translation: CASSPGGGFENTEAFF.